These 30 T cell receptor beta chains share one sample of origin, sequenced in a study of T-cell reconstitution after alpha-beta-depleted transplantation in children (TCRdb year 2016). The receptor library was made with PCR. For sequencing, an Illumina HiSeq 2500 was employed. To normalize quantification of the TCRbeta repertoire, the TCR libraries were built with molecular barcoding that relied on unique molecular identifiers. The public reads were run again by TCRdb, first through fastp at Q25 and then through MiXCR, and only productive beta chains were kept. Rows are combined by CDR3 protein, so each entry shows the most common genes and DNA. The sample yields about 830,000 distinct CDR3 sequences; approximately 15% were counted once. The top ten clonotypes cover about 5% of the sample. The treatment or condition label here, explained by the study, means: allogeneic hematopoietic cell transplantation with graft depleted of TCRalphabeta T cells and CD19 B cells.

Specimen: PBMCs, mostly from graft donor cells, collected 360 days after TCRalphabeta/CD19-depleted stem cell transplant. These receptor sequences come from a male patient younger than 18 who had a stem cell transplant for acute lymphoblastic leukemia, so the T cells may come from the graft donor.

This clonotype was seen only a few times. The chain links TRBV20-1 to TRBJ2-3; D is ambiguous. The V end lost 3 bases, the J end lost 0 bases, and 7 bases lay between the germline ends. The CDR3 totals 13 residues. Germline CDR1 reads DFQATT; CDR2 reads SNEGSKA (reference sequence). The CDR3 region is CSASRSSTDTQYF. Written as DNA, the CDR3 is TGCAGTGCTAGCCGGTCTAGCACAGATACGCAGTATTTT.

This clonotype has more than one count but fewer than ten. The chain employs TRBV11-2 and TRBJ2-2; maybe TRBD1 (6 bases). This CDR3 is 13 amino acids long. Germline V gives CDR1 SGHAT, CDR2 FQNNGV. With 6 bases removed from V and 5 bases from J, the gap between germline ends came to 10 bases. CDR3 sequence: CASRPDRTGELFF. DNA of the CDR3: TGTGCCAGCAGGCCGGACAGAACCGGGGAGCTGTTTTTT. Filled out from reference TRBV11-2 and TRBJ2-2, the complete variable domain reads EAGVAQSPRYKIIEKRQSVAFWCNPISGHATLYWYQQILGQGPKLLIQFQNNGVVDDSQLPKDRFSAERLKGVDSTLKIQPAKLEDSAVYLCASRPDRTGELFFGEGSRLTVL.

This clonotype was seen only a few times. The chain joins TRBV4-2 to TRBJ2-1, with D perhaps TRBD2 (5 bases). V lost 1 base and J 6 bases, leaving 16 bases between the germline ends. This CDR3 comprises 16 residues. Germline-derived CDR1 and CDR2 are LGHNA and YNFKEQ. DNA for the CDR3: TGTGCCAGCAGCCAAGTCGGCCTAGCTTATCTCAATGAGCAGTTCTTC. It translates to CASSQVGLAYLNEQFF.

This clonotype showed up just a few times. The chain uses TRBV20-1 and TRBJ2-1; the D is unclear. The CDR3 spans 15 residues. V was clipped by 0 bases and J by 0 bases, with 9 bases between them. The germline CDR1 and CDR2 sequences are DFQATT and SNEGSKA (reference sequence). The chain's CDR3 is CSARDLKSSYNEQFF. For the CDR3, the DNA is TGCAGTGCTAGAGATCTGAAAAGCTCCTACAATGAGCAGTTCTTC.

This clonotype was seen ten or more times. The V gene is TRBV12-3 or TRBV12-4, the J gene TRBJ2-1, with D possibly matching TRBD1 (6 bases). The CDR3 runs to 15 residues. Trimming removed 6 bases at V and 0 bases at J, with 12 bases between. The CDR3 coding sequence is TGTGCCAGCAGCCCAGGGGTTAGCTCCTACAATGAGCAGTTCTTC. This codes for CASSPGVSSYNEQFF.

The V call is TRBV7-2, the J call TRBJ2-5; 9 nucleotides agree with TRBD1. This CDR3 is 14 amino acids long. The J segment lost 4 bases and the V segment lost 5 bases, leaving 5 bases of the junction unmatched. From germline, CDR1 is SGHTA and CDR2 FQGNSA. The CDR3 sequence is CASSTGQGIETQYF. The DNA of the CDR3 is TGTGCCAGCAGCACTGGACAGGGGATAGAGACCCAGTACTTC.

This clonotype has a handful of counts. The chain combines TRBV29-1 with TRBJ1-2; 8 bases are shared with TRBD1. The V gene end was trimmed by 6 bases and the J gene end by 5 bases; junction bases not matched to a gene: 23. Germline lookup yields CDR1 SQVTM and CDR2 ANQGSEA. This CDR3 region has 18 residues. CDR3: CSVAFRTGLTLGVYGYTF. The CDR3 coding sequence is TGCAGCGTGGCCTTCCGGACAGGGTTAACTCTCGGGGTTTATGGCTACACCTTC.

Notes on this clonotype: This may stem from a read error, because a much larger clone lies one nucleotide away. This chain joins TRBV3-1 and TRBJ2-2; 10 nucleotides line up with TRBD2. This CDR3 comprises 18 residues. Trimming removed 7 bases from V and 0 bases from J; junction bases left unmatched: 11. Germline CDR1 LGHDT, CDR2 YNNKEL (reference sequence). CDR3 amino acids: CASTRASGRNANTGELFF. CDR3 DNA sequence: TGTGCCAGCACCCGGGCTAGCGGGAGAAACGCGAACACCGGGGAGCTGTTTTTT. The whole variable domain, filled in from reference TRBV3-1 and TRBJ2-2, reads DTAVSQTPKYLVTQMGNDKSIKCEQNLGHDTMYWYKQDSKKFLKIMFSYNNKELIINETVPNRFSPKSPDKAHLNLHINSLELGDSAVYFCASTRASGRNANTGELFFGEGSRLTVL.

This clonotype was counted many times. The genes are TRBV12-3 or TRBV12-4 and TRBJ1-1; the D is unclear. The CDR3 runs to 13 residues. V gave up 3 bases and J gave up 4 bases, with 9 bases separating them. CDR3 bases: TGTGCCAGCAGTTTGGCCCCTAGCACTGAAGCTTTCTTT. Protein product: CASSLAPSTEAFF.

The chain employs TRBV7-9 and TRBJ1-1, with 8 positions matching TRBD1. The CDR3 has 16 residues. With 4 bases clipped from V and 0 bases from J, the junction kept 7 bases outside the gene matches. The germline V gene encodes CDR1 SEHNR and CDR2 FQNEAQ (reference sequence). The CDR3 region is CASSSPGGNLNTEAFF. In DNA, the CDR3 is TGTGCCAGCAGCTCCCCAGGGGGCAATCTGAACACTGAAGCTTTCTTT. Supplemented by reference TRBV7-9 and TRBJ1-1, the full variable domain reads DTGVSQNPRHKITKRGQNVTFRCDPISEHNRLYWYRQTLGQGPEFLTYFQNEAQLEKSRLLSDRFSAERPKGSFSTLEIQRTEQGDSAMYLCASSSPGGNLNTEAFFGQGTRLTVV.

This clonotype was recorded a few times. V usage is TRBV29-1 and J usage is TRBJ2-6; D ambiguous. With 2 bases removed from V and 1 base from J, the gap between germline ends came to 6 bases. The CDR3 extends over 14 amino acids. Germline CDR1 SQVTM, CDR2 ANQGSEA. CDR3 residues: CSVERASGANVLTF. The DNA for the CDR3 is TGCAGCGTTGAAAGGGCGTCTGGGGCCAACGTCCTGACTTTC.

This clonotype has only a few counts. The chain is built from TRBV4-1 and TRBJ1-2, with 7 positions matching TRBD1. After removal of 1 base from V and 1 base from J, the junction contained 3 bases not matched to a gene. The germline V gene has CDR1 MGHRA and CDR2 YSYEKL. The length of the CDR3 is 15 residues. Here the CDR3 DNA reads TGCGCCAGCAGCCAAGGGGACAGTATTAACTATGGCTACACCTTC. Residues: CASSQGDSINYGYTF.

This chain uses TRBV5-1 with TRBJ2-7; a possible D gene is TRBD1 (6 bases). Germline V lookup: CDR1 SGHRS, CDR2 YFSETQ. The CDR3 length is 12 residues. V dropped 2 bases and J dropped 7 bases, with 10 bases sitting between them. The CDR3 DNA reads TGCGCCAGCAGCTTTAACACAGGGGAGCAGTACTTC. This encodes CASSFNTGEQYF.

This clonotype was recorded a few times. This chain uses TRBV6-1 with TRBJ2-2; TRBD2 matches 13 bases. Germline CDR1 is MNHNS and CDR2 is SASEGT. The CDR3 length is 17 residues. The trim removed 6 bases at V and 2 bases at J, leaving 6 bases unmatched. In nucleotides, the CDR3 is TGTGCCAGCAGATCGGGACTAGCGGGAATTAACACCGGGGAGCTGTTTTTT. It encodes CASRSGLAGINTGELFF.

This clonotype has just a few counts. V and J are TRBV5-1 and TRBJ2-3; possibly TRBD1 for D (6 bases). The CDR3 has 16 residues. Germline V CDR1 and CDR2: SGHRS, YFSETQ. V was trimmed by 0 bases and J by 6 bases, leaving 17 bases between them. CDR3 sequence reads: CASSLASGSQGDTQYF. CDR3 bases: TGCGCCAGCAGCTTGGCCTCCGGCTCCCAGGGGGATACGCAGTATTTT. Full variable domain (rest looked up from reference TRBV5-1 and TRBJ2-3): KAGVTQTPRYLIKTRGQQVTLSCSPISGHRSVSWYQQTPGQGLQFLFEYFSETQRNKGNFPGRFSGRQFSNSRSEMNVSTLELGDSALYLCASSLASGSQGDTQYFGPGTRLTVL.

A few counts support this clonotype. The CDR3 DNA is TGCGCCAGCAGCCAAGACCCGGGACCGGGCTACAATGAGCAGTTCTTC. Residues: CASSQDPGPGYNEQFF. The chain couples TRBV4-1 to TRBJ2-1; the D gene could be TRBD1 or TRBD2 (5 bases each). Trimming shortened V by 0 bases and J by 3 bases, and 12 bases separated the two germline ends. Germline V gene sequence: CDR1 MGHRA, CDR2 YSYEKL. This CDR3 comprises 16 residues.

There are a few counts of this clonotype. The CDR3 nucleotides are TGTGCCAGCAGCCGAAAGATTGCGGAGATTGGCTACGAGCAGTACTTC. Its protein product is CASSRKIAEIGYEQYF. The chain carries TRBV4-2 and TRBJ2-7, with no clear D. From germline, CDR1 is LGHNA and CDR2 YNFKEQ. The CDR3 is 16 residues long. Trimming took off 4 bases at V and 3 bases at J, with 19 bases between the two ends.

This clonotype has at least ten counts. This chain uses TRBV27 with TRBJ2-5; D could derive from TRBD1 or TRBD2 (6 bases each). V was pared by 6 bases and J by 5 bases, with 13 bases between. CDR1 and CDR2 from the germline V gene are MNHEY and SMNVEV (reference sequence). The CDR3 runs 13 residues. The CDR3 spells CASSKGGRETQYF. In nucleotides, the CDR3 is TGTGCCAGCAGCAAGGGGGGTCGGGAGACCCAGTACTTC.

The chain uses TRBV6-5 and TRBJ2-2; no firm D call. Germline V gene sequence: CDR1 MNHEY, CDR2 SVGAGI. The germline V and J ends were trimmed by 8 bases and 4 bases, with 8 bases remaining between them. The CDR3 length is 12 residues. CDR3 region: CASLSITGELFF. The CDR3 DNA reads TGTGCCAGCCTTTCGATCACCGGGGAGCTGTTTTTT.

This clonotype was picked up a small number of times. The chain uses TRBV6-2 or TRBV6-3 and TRBJ2-2; D not resolved. CDR3 length: 14 amino acids. Germline-derived CDR1 and CDR2 are MNHEY and SVGEGT. The V gene lost 6 bases and the J gene lost 7 bases, with 15 bases spanning the gap. DNA of the CDR3: TGTGCCAGCAGGCCCCAGGAGTACTACGGGGAGCTGTTTTTT. Translated: CASRPQEYYGELFF.

The sample holds one count of this clonotype. In DNA, the CDR3 is TGTGCCAGCAGTCGCCGCGGTAGCGGAGGTTACTACGAGCAGTACTTC. Translation: CASSRRGSGGYYEQYF. This chain links TRBV6-8 with TRBJ2-7; maybe TRBD2 (6 bases). Germline lookup yields CDR1 MNHGY and CDR2 SAAAGT. The CDR3 totals 16 residues. Trimming cost V 5 bases and J 3 bases, with 20 bases left between them.

The rearrangement uses TRBV3-1 and TRBJ2-7, with 8 bases lining up with TRBD1. Trimming cost V 3 bases and J 2 bases; bases outside gene matches: 3. The CDR3 has 14 amino acids. CDR1 and CDR2 from the germline V gene are LGHDT and YNNKEL (reference sequence). The CDR3 bases are TGTGCCAGCAGCCACCAACAGGGGGCCTACGAGCAGTACTTC. It specifies CASSHQQGAYEQYF.

This chain uses TRBV20-1 with TRBJ1-1; 11 bases line up with TRBD1. Germline trimming cut 6 bases from V and 0 bases from J; bases unmatched to any gene: 3. The CDR3 is made up of 14 amino acids. Germline V lookup: CDR1 DFQATT, CDR2 SNEGSKA (reference sequence). CDR3 residues: CSAAGQGVNTEAFF. CDR3 nucleotides: TGCAGTGCCGCGGGACAGGGGGTGAACACTGAAGCTTTCTTT.

The V and J genes are TRBV12-3 or TRBV12-4 and TRBJ2-3, with TRBD2 matching 9 bases. The V segment lost 6 bases and the J segment 1 base; nucleotides outside the gene matches: 14. This CDR3 spans 18 amino acids. CDR3 DNA: TGTGCCAGCAGCCCTGCTAGCGGGATACGCCTTGGCACAGATACGCAGTATTTT. Translation: CASSPASGIRLGTDTQYF.

As to this clonotype: At one boundary the junction diverges from the germline segment, which might be a read error. V gene TRBV5-1 combines with J gene TRBJ1-2; 8 bases fit TRBD1. CDR3 size: 14 residues. Germline V gives CDR1 SGHRS, CDR2 YFSETQ. CDR3 nucleotides: TGCGCCAGCAGCCAGGATATTAGAGGACAGGGCTTCACCTTC. Translated: CASSQDIRGQGFTF.

V gene TRBV4-1 combines with J gene TRBJ2-7, with 8 bases fitting TRBD2. The CDR3 contains 15 residues. The germline gives CDR1 MGHRA, CDR2 YSYEKL. V shed 5 bases and J 4 bases; nucleotides not matched to a gene: 10. The CDR3 loop reads CASSASGTRAYEQYF. The CDR3, as DNA: TGCGCCAGCAGCGCATCCGGGACTAGGGCTTACGAGCAGTACTTC.

The chain combines TRBV19 with TRBJ2-3, with D possibly being TRBD2 (5 bases). The CDR3 runs to 14 residues. The ends were cut back, 1 base at V and 4 bases at J, with 9 bases in the middle. The germline CDR1 and CDR2 sequences are LNHDA and SQIVND (reference sequence). This CDR3 is CASSIVGSADTQYF. The CDR3 DNA sequence: TGTGCCAGTAGTATAGTGGGGAGTGCAGATACGCAGTATTTT. Full variable domain (outside the CDR3, taken from reference TRBV19 and TRBJ2-3): DGGITQSPKYLFRKEGQNVTLSCEQNLNHDAMYWYRQDPGQGLRLIYYSQIVNDFQKGDIAEGYSVSREKKESFPLTVTSAQKNPTAFYLCASSIVGSADTQYFGPGTRLTVL.

The chain employs TRBV20-1 and TRBJ2-1, with 10 bases that match TRBD2. With V trimmed by 2 bases and J by 7 bases, 8 bases remained unmatched. There are 15 residues in the CDR3. CDR1 and CDR2 from the germline V gene are DFQATT and SNEGSKA (reference sequence). The CDR3 is CSARSPLAGRNEQFF. CDR3 nucleotides: TGCAGTGCTAGATCCCCACTAGCGGGAAGGAATGAGCAGTTCTTC.

This clonotype was recorded once. The chain carries TRBV6-2 or TRBV6-3 and TRBJ2-1; 16 bases fit TRBD2. The length of the CDR3 is 21 residues. The V gene end was trimmed by 5 bases and the J gene end by 2 bases; junction bases not matched to a gene: 15. Germline lookup yields CDR1 MNHEY and CDR2 SVGEGT. The CDR3 DNA reads as TGTGCCAGCAGTCCCGGGACTAGCGGGAGGGTATCGACGCTAGCCTACAATGAGCAGTTCTTC. This gives the protein CASSPGTSGRVSTLAYNEQFF.

The chain couples TRBV7-9 to TRBJ2-4; TRBD2 matches at 13 bases. The CDR3 sequence is 20 residues long. Germline assignment: CDR1 SEHNR and CDR2 FQNEAQ (reference sequence). Germline trimming cut 8 bases from V and 0 bases from J; bases unmatched to any gene: 16. The CDR3 region is CASGSRAGTSGTLAKNIQYF. The CDR3 DNA follows: TGTGCCAGCGGCTCGCGCGCCGGGACTAGCGGGACCCTAGCCAAAAACATTCAGTACTTC.